This TCR beta chain originates from a study of blood T cell repertoires in COVID-19. Study-wide background: Researchers got acute and convalescent COVID-19 samples from the United States, Italy and Spain. From T cells, B-cell-depleted T cells, or PBMCs came the material, which was cDNA or gDNA.

The CDR3 length is 14 residues. Per germline, CDR1 LNHDA and CDR2 SQIVND (reference sequence). Germline trimming cut 8 bases from V and 9 bases from J; bases unmatched to any gene: 11. Per the authors' pipeline: Reference gene primers were amplified, and this amplification served to estimate nucleated cell counts. Profiling relied on immunoSEQ multiplex PCR, and the TCRdb table lists in-frame clones only, not all of them. That table is the source of V, J and clone size, and D and trimming were worked out from the DNA. The table lists 270,000 or so clones, roughly 84% of them singletons, with 3.1% in the top ten.

The sample was peripheral blood. V is TRBV19 and J is TRBJ2-1; 9 bases match TRBD1. The clonotype comes from a woman aged 18 to 35 with acute or convalescent COVID-19. The CDR3 nucleotides read TGTGCCAGTGGTCGGGGGACAGGGTGGGTTGAGCAGTTCTTC. This gives the protein CASGRGTGWVEQFF.